The 18 T cell receptor beta chains below were found in one sample sequenced in a study of OX40 agonist ivuxolimab in advanced cancers. The table came from immunoSEQ multiplex PCR; TCRdb's copy has only in-frame clones and leaves some out. This sample has 70,000 or so clones, with 70% to 90% found just once. The material sequenced was CD4+ or CD8+ T cells sorted from blood, taken in a trial of the OX40 agonist ivuxolimab. The receptor source for this set is an adult with an advanced solid tumor such as melanoma, head and neck, liver or kidney cancer.

Remarks on this clone: At the DNA level, this CDR3 is encoded by other sequences in the same sample as well. The rearrangement uses TRBV5-1 and TRBJ1-1, with 7 bases matching TRBD1. The V segment lost 0 bases and the J segment 5 bases; nucleotides outside the gene matches: 4. The CDR3 length is 14 residues. CDR1 is SGHRS and CDR2 is YFSETQ in the germline V gene. CDR3 bases: TGCGCCAGCAGCTTGGGACAGGGCGGGACTGAAGCTTTCTTT. As protein: CASSLGQGGTEAFF.

The chain is built from TRBV19 and TRBJ1-2; D is unresolved. Germline CDR1 LNHDA, CDR2 SQIVND (reference sequence). Trimming stripped 4 bases from V and 5 bases from J, with 5 bases between. The CDR3 spans 11 residues. This chain's CDR3 is CASSNVYGYTF. The CDR3 DNA follows: TGTGCCAGTAGTAACGTTTATGGCTACACCTTC. Supplemented by reference TRBV19 and TRBJ1-2, the full variable domain reads DGGITQSPKYLFRKEGQNVTLSCEQNLNHDAMYWYRQDPGQGLRLIYYSQIVNDFQKGDIAEGYSVSREKKESFPLTVTSAQKNPTAFYLCASSNVYGYTFGSGTRLTVV.

The chain joins TRBV5-5 to TRBJ1-6; 7 nucleotides agree with TRBD1. This CDR3 contains 15 residues. CDR1 and CDR2 from the germline V gene are SGHKS and YYEKEE (reference sequence). The junction had 12 bases not matched to a gene; V was cut back by 6 bases and J by 9 bases. CDR3 protein: CASTPLDRPISPLHF. The CDR3 coding sequence is TGTGCCAGCACTCCCCTGGACAGGCCGATTTCACCCCTCCACTTT.

V usage is TRBV5-6 and J usage is TRBJ2-7, with TRBD2 matching 9 bases. From germline, CDR1 is SGHDT and CDR2 YYEEEE. V lost 3 bases, J lost 1 base, and 8 bases stayed unmatched. This CDR3 is 16 amino acids long. The CDR3 protein is CASSSDPSGASYEQYF. As DNA, the CDR3 is TGTGCCAGCAGCTCCGACCCTAGCGGGGCATCCTACGAGCAGTACTTC.

The rearrangement links TRBV6-1 to TRBJ2-7, with D tentatively TRBD2 (6 bases). CDR1 and CDR2 from the germline V gene are MNHNS and SASEGT. This CDR3 contains 13 residues. Between the trimmed V and J ends, which lost 7 bases and 1 base, there was a span of 11 bases. The CDR3, as DNA: TGTGCCAGCAATCCTAGCGTTTCCTACGAGCAGTACTTC. Its translation is CASNPSVSYEQYF.

This sequence joins TRBV25-1 and TRBJ2-7, with 12 nucleotides matching TRBD1. Germline V gene sequence: CDR1 MGHDK, CDR2 SYGVNS. This CDR3 comprises 16 residues. Unmatched junction bases numbered 8, after V lost 3 bases and J lost 5 bases. The CDR3 is CASSEAGTGGFHEQYF. The DNA for the CDR3 is TGTGCCAGCAGTGAGGCCGGGACAGGGGGCTTCCACGAGCAGTACTTC.

The rearrangement links TRBV11-2 to TRBJ1-1; D gene unclear. From germline, CDR1 is SGHAT and CDR2 FQNNGV. This CDR3 has 14 residues. Between the trimmed V and J ends, which lost 3 bases and 0 bases, there was a span of 8 bases. The CDR3 protein is CASSFTVMNTEAFF. The DNA for the CDR3 is TGTGCCAGCAGCTTTACAGTCATGAACACTGAAGCTTTCTTT.

Only a few counts were recorded for this clone. The chain joins TRBV11-3 to TRBJ2-5; D is possibly TRBD1 (5 bases). Between the trimmed V and J ends, which lost 4 bases and 6 bases, there was a span of 15 bases. This CDR3 is 14 amino acids long. CDR1 is SGHNT and CDR2 is YENEEA in the germline V gene. CDR3 nucleotide sequence: TGTGCCAGCAGCTCGGGTGGGGCCGGAAAGACCCAGTACTTC. It is translated as CASSSGGAGKTQYF.

This clone was detected a few times. The CDR3 sequence is CASSLGSGVVETQYF. For the CDR3, the DNA is TGTGCCAGCAGCTTAGGATCAGGGGTCGTGGAGACCCAGTACTTC. The chain employs TRBV11-3 and TRBJ2-5, with TRBD1 as a possible D gene (6 bases). V lost 1 base and J 5 bases, leaving 14 bases between the germline ends. The CDR3 length is 15 residues. Germline assignment: CDR1 SGHNT and CDR2 YENEEA.

The V call is TRBV6-4, the J call TRBJ2-1; TRBD2 matches at 9 bases. Trimming removed 8 bases from V and 7 bases from J; junction bases left unmatched: 9. This CDR3 has 14 amino acids. Germline CDR1 and CDR2: MRHNA and SNTAGT. This CDR3 is CASSRIAGVNEQFF. CDR3 nucleotides: TGTGCCAGCTCCAGAATAGCGGGGGTAAATGAGCAGTTCTTC.

The chain combines TRBV7-3 with TRBJ2-2; the match to TRBD1 covers 8 bases. CDR1 and CDR2 from the germline V gene are SGHTA and FQGTGA. The V and J ends lost 4 bases and 4 bases, in that order; junction bases with no gene match: 5. CDR3 length: 15 residues. Written as DNA, the CDR3 is TGTGCCAGCAGCTCAGGGGGCGGGGCCACCGGGGAGCTGTTTTTT. Residues: CASSSGGGATGELFF.

This chain connects TRBV4-1 to TRBJ1-5, with D unclear. Germline-derived CDR1 and CDR2 are MGHRA and YSYEKL. The CDR3 covers 15 residues. Deletions cut 1 base from V and 0 bases from J, with 7 bases between. The CDR3 loop is CASSQGQDSNQPQHF. The DNA of the CDR3 is TGCGCCAGCAGCCAAGGGCAGGATAGCAATCAGCCCCAGCATTTT.

The chain couples TRBV5-1 to TRBJ2-3; perhaps TRBD2 as D (6 bases). Germline V gene lookup returns CDR1 SGHRS and CDR2 YFSETQ. This CDR3 has 13 residues. Trimming took off 4 bases at V and 5 bases at J, with 11 bases between the two ends. The CDR3 here is CASSEGLIDTQYF. For the CDR3, the DNA is TGCGCCAGCAGCGAGGGACTTATAGATACGCAGTATTTT.

The genes are TRBV6-1 and TRBJ1-2; D gene ambiguous. V lost 4 bases, J lost 4 bases, and 7 bases lay in between. The CDR3 has 12 amino acids. Germline V CDR1 and CDR2: MNHNS, SASEGT. This CDR3 is CASSGDTYGYTF. The CDR3 DNA is TGTGCCAGCAGTGGTGACACCTATGGCTACACCTTC.

This chain joins TRBV19 and TRBJ2-3; D unclear. CDR1 and CDR2 from the germline V gene are LNHDA and SQIVND (reference sequence). The CDR3 totals 15 residues. The germline V and J ends were trimmed by 3 bases and 9 bases, with 19 bases remaining between them. In nucleotides, the CDR3 is TGTGCCAGTAGTATGACCCCGGCAGATCTGGGCACGCAGTATTTT. This codes for CASSMTPADLGTQYF.

The V call is TRBV5-4, the J call TRBJ2-5, with TRBD2 identical over 12 bases. The ends lost 2 bases at V and 5 bases at J; junction bases unmatched: 7. Per germline, CDR1 SGHNT and CDR2 YYREEE (reference sequence). This CDR3 spans 16 amino acids. CDR3 residues: CASSFESSGRGETQYF. CDR3 coding DNA: TGTGCCAGCAGCTTCGAGTCTAGCGGGAGGGGGGAGACCCAGTACTTC. Full variable domain (remainder filled in from reference TRBV5-4 and TRBJ2-5): ETGVTQSPTHLIKTRGQQVTLRCSSQSGHNTVSWYQQALGQGPQFIFQYYREEENGRGNFPPRFSGLQFPNYSSELNVNALELDDSALYLCASSFESSGRGETQYFGPGTRLLVL.

As regards this clone: One end of the junction does not line up with germline, which may come from a read error. The rearrangement uses TRBV5-1 and TRBJ1-4; the D gene is possibly TRBD1 (6 bases). Per the germline V gene, CDR1 is SGHRS and CDR2 is YFSETQ. The CDR3 has 14 amino acids. The CDR3 is CASSTPGANEKLFF. The CDR3 region has the DNA TGTGCCAGCAGCACCCCAGGGGCGAATGAAAAACTGTTTTTT. The full variable domain, with the rest looked up from reference TRBV5-1 and TRBJ1-4, is KAGVTQTPRYLIKTRGQQVTLSCSPISGHRSVSWYQQTPGQGLQFLFEYFSETQRNKGNFPGRFSGRQFSNSRSEMNVSTLELGDSALYLCASSTPGANEKLFFGSGTQLSVL.

The CDR3 here is CASSLRGGTDTQYF. Here the CDR3 DNA reads TGTGCCAGCAGCTTGCGGGGGGGCACAGATACGCAGTATTTT. The chain employs TRBV7-9 and TRBJ2-3, with 8 bases aligning to TRBD2. CDR3 length equals 14 residues. Germline assignment: CDR1 SEHNR and CDR2 FQNEAQ (reference sequence). J lost 1 base, V lost 3 bases, and 0 bases had no gene match.